The text below deals with one TCR beta chain. Its antigen is currently unknown. Total RNA input per TCR library was about 3.5 ug. Both the TCRalpha cDNA and the TCRbeta cDNA were taken through two nested PCRs, lasting around 15 and 9 cycles. From its re-call of the 5' RACE reads, TCRdb lists each CDR3 protein once, without DNA. Its table lists 350,000 to 550,000 distinct CDR3 sequences. The source of the sample is a study of monozygotic twins with inflammatory bowel disease. Study results and limitations: Relative clonotype sharing with others was diminished in IBD patients versus healthy twins, particularly with disease activity. Differences in immunosuppressive treatment may have been a source of added variability in patient repertoires.

The V gene's germline CDR1 is DFQATT and CDR2 SNEGSKA (reference sequence). The CDR3 consists of 17 residues. The TCR comes from a human donor with ulcerative colitis or Crohn's disease, or a healthy co-twin of an affected twin (not recorded which). The chain joins TRBV20-1 to TRBJ2-3; TCRdb lists TRBD2, though no DNA is available to test this call. Sequencing was performed on blood. The CDR3 here is CSARPLLAGGHTDTQYF.